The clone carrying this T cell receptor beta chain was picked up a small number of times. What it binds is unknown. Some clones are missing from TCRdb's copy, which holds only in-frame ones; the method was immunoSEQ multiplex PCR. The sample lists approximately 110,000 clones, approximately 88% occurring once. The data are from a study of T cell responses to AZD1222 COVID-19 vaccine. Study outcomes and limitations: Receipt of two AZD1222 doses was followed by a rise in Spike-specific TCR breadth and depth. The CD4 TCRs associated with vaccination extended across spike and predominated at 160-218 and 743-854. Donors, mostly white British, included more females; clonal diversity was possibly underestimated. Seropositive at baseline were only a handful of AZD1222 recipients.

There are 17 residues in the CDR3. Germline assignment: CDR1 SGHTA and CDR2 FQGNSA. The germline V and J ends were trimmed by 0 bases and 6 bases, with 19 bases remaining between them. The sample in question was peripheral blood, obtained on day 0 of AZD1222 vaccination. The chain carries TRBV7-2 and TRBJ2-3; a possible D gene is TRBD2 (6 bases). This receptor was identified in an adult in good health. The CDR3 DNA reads TGTGCCAGCAGCTTAGCGCCTGGCGGGGTGGGCTTGGATACGCAGTATTTT. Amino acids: CASSLAPGGVGLDTQYF.